This T cell receptor beta chain was observed in a study of tumor and adjacent non-tumor tissue in lung cancer. The wider study: Samples averaged about 4.2 million productive TCRbeta reads each.

The template was RNA from unsorted bulk tissue. Germline CDR1 is MDHEN and CDR2 is SYDVKM. V lost 6 bases to trimming and J lost 5 bases, with 7 bases between them. This CDR3 region has 12 residues. A modified ARM-PCR protocol with three rounds of nested PCR amplified TCRbeta. TCRdb re-called the multiplex PCR reads with MiXCR, one entry per CDR3 protein. This table holds approximately 120,000 distinct CDR3 sequences, 55% to 75% found once. The TCR sequence derives from a man aged 30 to 39 with non-small cell lung cancer. This rearrangement joins TRBV28 to TRBJ1-4; D gene ambiguous. Sequenced sample: lung tumor tissue. The CDR3 region is CASSYLNEKLFF. In DNA form, the CDR3 reads TGTGCCAGCAGCTATCTCAATGAAAAACTGTTTTTT.